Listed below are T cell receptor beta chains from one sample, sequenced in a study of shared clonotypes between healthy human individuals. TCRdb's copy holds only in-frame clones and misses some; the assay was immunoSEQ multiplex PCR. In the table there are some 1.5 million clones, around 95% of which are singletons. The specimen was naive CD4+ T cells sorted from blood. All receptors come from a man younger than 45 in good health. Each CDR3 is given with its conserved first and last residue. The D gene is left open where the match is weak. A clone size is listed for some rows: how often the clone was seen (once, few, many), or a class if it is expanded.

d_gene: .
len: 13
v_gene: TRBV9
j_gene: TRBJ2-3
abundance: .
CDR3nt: TGTGCCAGCTCACCCCTAGCGACAGATACGCAGTATTTT
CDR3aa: CASSPLATDTQYF

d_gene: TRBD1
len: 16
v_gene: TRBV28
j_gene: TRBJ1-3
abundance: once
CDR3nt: TGTGCCAGCAGTTTAGTGGGACAGGGCTCTGGAAACACCATATATTTT
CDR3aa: CASSLVGQGSGNTIYF

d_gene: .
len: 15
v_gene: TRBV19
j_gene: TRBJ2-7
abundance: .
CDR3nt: TGTGCCAGTAGTAATTTGTCCCCGGGTACGAACGAGCAGTACTTC
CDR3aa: CASSNLSPGTNEQYF

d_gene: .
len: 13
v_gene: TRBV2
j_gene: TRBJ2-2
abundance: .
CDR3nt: TGTGCCAGCAGAGCCGGGTCCACCGGGGAGCTGTTTTTT
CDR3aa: CASRAGSTGELFF

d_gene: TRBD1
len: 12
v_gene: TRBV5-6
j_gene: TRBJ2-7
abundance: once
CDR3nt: TGTGCCAGCAGCACGGGACAGGGGGTGCAGTACTTC
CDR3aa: CASSTGQGVQYF

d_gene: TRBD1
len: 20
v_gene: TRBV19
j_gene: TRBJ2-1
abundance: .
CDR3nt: TGTGCCAGTAGTACCCAACAATACCGATTGACAGGGCCCATGGGCAATGAGCAGTTCTTC
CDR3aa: CASSTQQYRLTGPMGNEQFF

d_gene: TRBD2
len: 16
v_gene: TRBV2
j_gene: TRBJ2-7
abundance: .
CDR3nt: TGTGCCAGCAGTCTTCTGGGGCGGGAGAGCTCCTACGAGCAGTACTTC
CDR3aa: CASSLLGRESSYEQYF

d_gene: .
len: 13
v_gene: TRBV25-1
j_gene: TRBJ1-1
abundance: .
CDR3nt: TGTGCCAGCAGTGAATCAGGGGCCTCTGAAGCTTTCTTT
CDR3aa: CASSESGASEAFF

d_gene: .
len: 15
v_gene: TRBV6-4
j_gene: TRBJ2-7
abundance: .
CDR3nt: TGTGCCAGCAGTGTCGAGCAGGGGTCCTCCTACGAGCAGTACTTC
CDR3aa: CASSVEQGSSYEQYF

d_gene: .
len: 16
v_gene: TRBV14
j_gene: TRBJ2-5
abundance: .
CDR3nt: TGTGCCAGCAGCCAAGGAGTTCTGCCCGCGGTAGAGACCCAGTACTTC
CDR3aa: CASSQGVLPAVETQYF

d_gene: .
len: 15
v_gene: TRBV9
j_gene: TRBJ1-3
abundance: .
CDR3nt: TGTGCCAGCAGAGGTGGGGTGGCCGCTGGAAACACCATATATTTT
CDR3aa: CASRGGVAAGNTIYF

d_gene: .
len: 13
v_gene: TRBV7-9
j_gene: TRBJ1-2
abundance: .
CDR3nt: TGTGCCAGCAGCCCCCGCCAAGGGGCTGGCTACACCTTC
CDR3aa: CASSPRQGAGYTF

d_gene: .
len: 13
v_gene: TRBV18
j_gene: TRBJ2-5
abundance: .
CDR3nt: TGTGCCAGCTCACCAGGGCTTGGAGAGACCCAGTACTTC
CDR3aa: CASSPGLGETQYF

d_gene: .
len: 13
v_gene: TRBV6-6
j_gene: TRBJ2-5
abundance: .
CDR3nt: TGTGCCAGCAGAAAGACTATTTACGAGACCCAGTACTTC
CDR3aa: CASRKTIYETQYF

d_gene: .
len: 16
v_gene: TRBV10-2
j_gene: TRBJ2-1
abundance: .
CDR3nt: TGCGCCAGCAGGGACAGCGCCAGGGGATCTTACAATGAGCAGTTCTTC
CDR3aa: CASRDSARGSYNEQFF

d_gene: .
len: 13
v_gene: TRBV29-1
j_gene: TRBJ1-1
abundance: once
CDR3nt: TGCAGCGTTGGCCAAGACATGAACACTGAAGCTTTCTTT
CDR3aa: CSVGQDMNTEAFF

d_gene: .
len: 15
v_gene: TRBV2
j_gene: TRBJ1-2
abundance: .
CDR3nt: TGTGCCAGCAGTGAAGGGACAGCGCGAAACTATGGCTACACCTTC
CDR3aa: CASSEGTARNYGYTF

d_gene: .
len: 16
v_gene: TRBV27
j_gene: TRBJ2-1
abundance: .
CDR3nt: TGTGCCAGCAGTGCGAGAACCAAATTGGACTACAATGAGCAGTTCTTC
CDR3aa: CASSARTKLDYNEQFF

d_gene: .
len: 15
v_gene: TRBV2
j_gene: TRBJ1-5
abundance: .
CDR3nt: TGTGCCAGCAGTGAAGAGAGGGGGGGCAATCAGCCCCAGCATTTT
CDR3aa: CASSEERGGNQPQHF

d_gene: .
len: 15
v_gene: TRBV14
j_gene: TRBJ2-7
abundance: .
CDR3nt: TGTGCCAGCAGCGTCAGCACAGGAGGAGTCGACGAGCAGTACTTC
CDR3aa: CASSVSTGGVDEQYF

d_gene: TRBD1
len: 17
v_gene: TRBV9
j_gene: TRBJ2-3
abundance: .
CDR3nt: TGTGCCAGCAGCGTAGGCCCCTTCAGGGGGCCGGGAGATACGCAGTATTTT
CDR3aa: CASSVGPFRGPGDTQYF

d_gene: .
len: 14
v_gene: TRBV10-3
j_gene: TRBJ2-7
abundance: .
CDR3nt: TGTGCCATCAGCGGTAGGGACGCAGACCTCGAGCAGTACTTC
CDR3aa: CAISGRDADLEQYF

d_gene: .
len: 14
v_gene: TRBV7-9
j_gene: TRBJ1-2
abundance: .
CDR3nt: TGTGCCAGCCATCCGGGCCTCCTTTCGGGTGGCTACACCTTC
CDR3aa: CASHPGLLSGGYTF

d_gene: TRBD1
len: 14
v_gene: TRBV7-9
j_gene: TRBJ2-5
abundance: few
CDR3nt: TGTGCCAGCAGCTCGGGACAGTACCAAGAGACCCAGTACTTC
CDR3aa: CASSSGQYQETQYF

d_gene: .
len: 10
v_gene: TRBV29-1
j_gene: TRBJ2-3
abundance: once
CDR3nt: TGCAGCGTAAGGACAGATACGCAGTATTTT
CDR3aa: CSVRTDTQYF

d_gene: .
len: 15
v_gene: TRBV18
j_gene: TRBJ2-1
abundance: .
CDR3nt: TGTGCCAGCTCACGGGGCGGGACTGACTACAATGAGCAGTTCTTC
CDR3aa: CASSRGGTDYNEQFF

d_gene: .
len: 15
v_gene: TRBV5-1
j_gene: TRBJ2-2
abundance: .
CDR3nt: TGCGCCAGCAGCCCGGTTGGGGCGAACACCGGGGAGCTGTTTTTT
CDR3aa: CASSPVGANTGELFF

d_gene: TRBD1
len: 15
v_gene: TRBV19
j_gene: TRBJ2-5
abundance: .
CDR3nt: TGTGCCAGTAGTATTAATGGACAGGGACGAGTGGCCCAGTACTTC
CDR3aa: CASSINGQGRVAQYF

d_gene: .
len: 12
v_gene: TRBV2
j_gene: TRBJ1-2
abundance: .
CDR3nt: TGTGCCAGCAGTACTACCAACTATGGCTACACCTTC
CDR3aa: CASSTTNYGYTF

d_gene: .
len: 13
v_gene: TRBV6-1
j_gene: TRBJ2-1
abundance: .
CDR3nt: TGTGCCAGCAGTGAAGAGGCCGGGTTTGAGCAGTTCTTC
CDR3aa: CASSEEAGFEQFF

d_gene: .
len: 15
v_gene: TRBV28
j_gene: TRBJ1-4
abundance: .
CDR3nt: TGTGCCAGCAGTACTTACGGACAAAAAACCGAAAAACTGTTTTTT
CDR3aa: CASSTYGQKTEKLFF

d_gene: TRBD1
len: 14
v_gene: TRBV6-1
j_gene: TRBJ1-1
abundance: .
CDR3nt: TGTGCCAGCAGTGTTAGACAGGGGGAGGTAGAAGCTTTCTTT
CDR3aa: CASSVRQGEVEAFF

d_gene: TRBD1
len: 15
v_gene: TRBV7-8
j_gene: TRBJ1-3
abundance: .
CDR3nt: TGTGCCAGCAGGCAGGGGACAGGGGTAGGAAACACCATATATTTT
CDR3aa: CASRQGTGVGNTIYF

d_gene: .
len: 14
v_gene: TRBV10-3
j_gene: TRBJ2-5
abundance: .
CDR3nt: TGTGCCATCAGTGAGTCTCCGGGACTTGAGACCCAGTACTTC
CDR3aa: CAISESPGLETQYF

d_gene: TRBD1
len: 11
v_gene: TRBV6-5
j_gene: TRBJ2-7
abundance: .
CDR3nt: TGTGCCAGCAGTTTACAGGGGAAGCAGTACTTC
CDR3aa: CASSLQGKQYF

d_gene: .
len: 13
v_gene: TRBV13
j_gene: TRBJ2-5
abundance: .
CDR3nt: TGTGCCAGCAGTGTCGGGAGTGGTGAGACCCAGTACTTC
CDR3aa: CASSVGSGETQYF

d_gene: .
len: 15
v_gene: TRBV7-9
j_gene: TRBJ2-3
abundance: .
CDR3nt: TGTGCCAGCAGCTTAGCGTCCAGATTCTCAGATACGCAGTATTTT
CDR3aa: CASSLASRFSDTQYF

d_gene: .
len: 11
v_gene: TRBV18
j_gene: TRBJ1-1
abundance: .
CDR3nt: TGTGCCAGCTCACCAGGGGGGGGAGCTTTCTTT
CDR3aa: CASSPGGGAFF

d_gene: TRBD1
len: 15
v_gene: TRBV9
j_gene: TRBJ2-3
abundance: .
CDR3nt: TGTGCCAGCAGCGCTCGACAGGGAAACACAGATACGCAGTATTTT
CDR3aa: CASSARQGNTDTQYF

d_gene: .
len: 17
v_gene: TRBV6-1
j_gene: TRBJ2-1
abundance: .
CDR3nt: TGTGCCAGCAGTGAAGCTGGCCAGCAGTCGTTTTACAATGAGCAGTTCTTC
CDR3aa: CASSEAGQQSFYNEQFF

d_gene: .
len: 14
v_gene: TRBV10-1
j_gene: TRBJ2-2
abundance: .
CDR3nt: TGCGCCAGCAGTCTAGCGCAGAACACCGGGGAGCTGTTTTTT
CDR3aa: CASSLAQNTGELFF

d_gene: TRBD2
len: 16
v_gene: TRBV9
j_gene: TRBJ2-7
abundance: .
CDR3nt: TGTGCCAGCAGCGTAGAGTCACTAGCGGGGGCCTACGAGCAGTACTTC
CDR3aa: CASSVESLAGAYEQYF

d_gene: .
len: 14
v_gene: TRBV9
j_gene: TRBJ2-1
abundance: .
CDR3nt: TGTGCCAGCACCCCATCAACGGGGGCCGGTGAGCAGTTCTTC
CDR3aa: CASTPSTGAGEQFF

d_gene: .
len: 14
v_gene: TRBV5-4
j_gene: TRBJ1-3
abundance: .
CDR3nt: TGTGCCAGCAGCAGTTCCTCCTCTGGAAACACCATATATTTT
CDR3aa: CASSSSSSGNTIYF

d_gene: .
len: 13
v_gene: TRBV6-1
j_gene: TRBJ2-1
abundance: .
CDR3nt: TGTGCCAGCAGTGGGGTGAAGGGCCATGAGCAGTTCTTC
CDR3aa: CASSGVKGHEQFF

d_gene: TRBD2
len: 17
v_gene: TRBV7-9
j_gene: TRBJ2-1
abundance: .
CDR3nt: TGTGCCAGCAGCACACGACTAGCGGGAGGGCTGTCCAATGAGCAGTTCTTC
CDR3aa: CASSTRLAGGLSNEQFF

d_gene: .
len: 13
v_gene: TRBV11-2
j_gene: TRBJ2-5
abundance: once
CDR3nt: TGTGCCAGCAGCTTACGGGGCCAAGAGACCCAGTACTTC
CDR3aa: CASSLRGQETQYF

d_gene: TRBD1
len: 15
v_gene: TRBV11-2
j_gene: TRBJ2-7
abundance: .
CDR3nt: TGTGCCAGCAGCTTTAGTTGGACAGGAGAGAACGAGCAGTACTTC
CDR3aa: CASSFSWTGENEQYF

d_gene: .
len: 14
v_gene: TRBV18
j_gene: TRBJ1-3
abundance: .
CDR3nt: TGTGCCAGCTCACCCGGGGTTTCTGGAAACACCATATATTTT
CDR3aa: CASSPGVSGNTIYF

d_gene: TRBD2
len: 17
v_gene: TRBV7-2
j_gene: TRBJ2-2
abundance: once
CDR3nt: TGTGCCAGCAGCTTAATCAGCGGGAGGGCGGGCACCGGGGAGCTGTTTTTT
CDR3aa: CASSLISGRAGTGELFF

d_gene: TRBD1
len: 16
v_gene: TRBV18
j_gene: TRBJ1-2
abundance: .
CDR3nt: TGTGCCAGCTCACTGGCCCCGGGACAGGGTAACTATGGCTACACCTTC
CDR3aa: CASSLAPGQGNYGYTF

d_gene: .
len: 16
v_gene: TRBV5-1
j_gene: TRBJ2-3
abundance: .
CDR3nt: TGCGCCAGCAGCTTGGAGGCGGTAACTAGCACAGATACGCAGTATTTT
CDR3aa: CASSLEAVTSTDTQYF

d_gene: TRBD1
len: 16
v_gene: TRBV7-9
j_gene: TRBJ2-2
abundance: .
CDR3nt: TGTGCCAGCAGCTTCCAGGACAGGGGGCCCACCGGGGAGCTGTTTTTT
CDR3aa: CASSFQDRGPTGELFF

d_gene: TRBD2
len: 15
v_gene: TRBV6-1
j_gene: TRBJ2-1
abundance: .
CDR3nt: TGTGCCAGCAGGACTAATGGGGGAGGGCGGAATGAGCAGTTCTTC
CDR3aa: CASRTNGGGRNEQFF

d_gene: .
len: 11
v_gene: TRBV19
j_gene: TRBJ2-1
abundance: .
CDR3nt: TGTGCCAGTAGTATCGGACCCCAGCAGTTCTTC
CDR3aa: CASSIGPQQFF